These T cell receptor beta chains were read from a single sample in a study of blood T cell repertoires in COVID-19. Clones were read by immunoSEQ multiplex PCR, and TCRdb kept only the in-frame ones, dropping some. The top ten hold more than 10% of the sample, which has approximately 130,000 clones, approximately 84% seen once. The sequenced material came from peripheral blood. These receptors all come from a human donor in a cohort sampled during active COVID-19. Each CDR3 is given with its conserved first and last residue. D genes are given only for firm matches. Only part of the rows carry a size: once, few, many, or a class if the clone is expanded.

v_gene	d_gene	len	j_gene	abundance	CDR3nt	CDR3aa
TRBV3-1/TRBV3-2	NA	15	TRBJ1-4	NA	TGTGCCAGCAGCCAAGATGCGCACCCGGGGGAAAAACTGTTTTTT	CASSQDAHPGEKLFF
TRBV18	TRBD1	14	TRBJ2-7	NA	TGTGCCAGCTCCGAGGGGGCGGCTCCCTACGAGCAGTACTTC	CASSEGAAPYEQYF
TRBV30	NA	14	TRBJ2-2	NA	TGTGCCTGTGGCGGCAGTCAATCTTCCGGGGAGCTGTTTTTT	CACGGSQSSGELFF
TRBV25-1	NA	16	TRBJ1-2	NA	TGTGCCAGCAGTGAATCCACAGTAACCACGGCGGGTGGCTACACCTTC	CASSESTVTTAGGYTF
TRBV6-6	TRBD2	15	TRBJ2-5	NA	TGTGCCAGCAGTTACCGCCCGGGAGGCCAAGAGACCCAGTACTTC	CASSYRPGGQETQYF
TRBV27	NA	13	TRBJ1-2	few	TGTGCCAGCAGTTTATCGTACAGCTATGGCTACACCTTC	CASSLSYSYGYTF
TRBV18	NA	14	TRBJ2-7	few	TGTGCCAGCTCCGAATCAGGACAGACCTACGAGCAGTACTTC	CASSESGQTYEQYF
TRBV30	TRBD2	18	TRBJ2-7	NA	TGTGCCTGGAGTACCCGTCCGAAGACTAGCGGGGGTTTCTACGAGCAGTACTTC	CAWSTRPKTSGGFYEQYF
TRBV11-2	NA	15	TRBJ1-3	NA	TGTGCCAGCAGCTTACTTGGAGGCGCAGGAAACACCATATATTTT	CASSLLGGAGNTIYF
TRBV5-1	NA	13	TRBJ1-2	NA	TGCGCCAGCAGCCAGCAGGAAAACTATGGCTACACCTTC	CASSQQENYGYTF
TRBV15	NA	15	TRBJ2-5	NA	TGTGCCACCAGCAGAGATCTAGGCCGCCTCGGGGCCCAGTACTTC	CATSRDLGRLGAQYF
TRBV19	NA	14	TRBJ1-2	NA	TGTGCCAGTAGTGCTTCGGGACTCCTCTATGGCTACACCTTC	CASSASGLLYGYTF
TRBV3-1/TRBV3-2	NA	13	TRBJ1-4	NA	TGTGCCAGCAGCCAATCGGGTAGGGAAAAACTGTTTTTT	CASSQSGREKLFF
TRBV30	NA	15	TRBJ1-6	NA	TGTGCCTGGAGTGTAGGAGGGGCGGGTAATTCACCCCTCCACTTT	CAWSVGGAGNSPLHF
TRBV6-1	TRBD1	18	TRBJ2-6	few	TGTGCCAGCAGTGAAGCCCCACAGGGGGCCTCTGGGGCCAACGTCCTGACTTTC	CASSEAPQGASGANVLTF
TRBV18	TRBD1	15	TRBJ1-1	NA	TGTGCCAGCTCAATGGGACAGGGGGCGTACACTGAAGCTTTCTTT	CASSMGQGAYTEAFF
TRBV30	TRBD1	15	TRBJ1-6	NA	TGTGCCTGGAGTGTACGGACAGGGATCAATTCACCCCTCCACTTT	CAWSVRTGINSPLHF
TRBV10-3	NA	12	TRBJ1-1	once	TGTGCCACGGGACACATGAACACTGAAGCTTTCTTT	CATGHMNTEAFF
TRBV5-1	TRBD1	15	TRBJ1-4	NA	TGTGCCAGCAGCAAACAGGGGGCAACTAATGAAAAACTGTTTTTT	CASSKQGATNEKLFF
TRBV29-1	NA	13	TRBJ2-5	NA	TGCAGCGCCCGGGACAAGTACCAAGAGACCCAGTACTTC	CSARDKYQETQYF
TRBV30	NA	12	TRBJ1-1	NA	TGTGCCTGGACCAGGGCCGGCACTGAAGCTTTCTTT	CAWTRAGTEAFF
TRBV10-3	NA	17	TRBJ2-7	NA	TGTGCCATCAGTGAGGGGCCCCTAAGGGGCAGCTCCTACGAGCAGTACTTC	CAISEGPLRGSSYEQYF
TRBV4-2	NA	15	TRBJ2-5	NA	TGTGCCAGCAGCCAAGGTGGCGACGCGGTGGAGACCCAGTACTTC	CASSQGGDAVETQYF
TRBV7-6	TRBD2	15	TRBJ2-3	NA	TGTGCCAGCAGCGCCACTAGCGGGAGCACAGATACGCAGTATTTT	CASSATSGSTDTQYF
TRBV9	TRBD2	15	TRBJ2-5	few	TGTGCCAGCAGCGTAGCCGGGACTAGACAAGAGACCCAGTACTTC	CASSVAGTRQETQYF
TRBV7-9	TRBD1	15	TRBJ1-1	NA	TGTGCCAGCAGTATTAGACAGGGATCTCACACTGAAGCTTTCTTT	CASSIRQGSHTEAFF
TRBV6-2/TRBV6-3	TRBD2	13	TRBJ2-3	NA	TGTGCCAGCAGTTATCTGGGCGGGGGTACGCAGTATTTT	CASSYLGGGTQYF
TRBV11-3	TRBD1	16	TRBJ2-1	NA	TGTGCCAGCAGCGGACAGGGGGCTGGCTCCTACAATGAGCAGTTCTTC	CASSGQGAGSYNEQFF
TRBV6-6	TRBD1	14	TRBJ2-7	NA	TGTGCCAGCAACCCAGGACAGGGTTTGTACGAGCAGTACTTC	CASNPGQGLYEQYF
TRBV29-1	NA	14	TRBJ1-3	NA	TGCAGCGCTTCCAGGGGTACCGCTGGAAACACCATATATTTT	CSASRGTAGNTIYF
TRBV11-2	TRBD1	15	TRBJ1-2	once	TGTGCCAGCAGGGTTAACAGGGGGATCGGGTATGGCTACACCTTC	CASRVNRGIGYGYTF
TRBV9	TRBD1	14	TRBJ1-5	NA	TGTGCCAGCAGCGGGACAGGGGGCAATCAGCCCCAGCATTTT	CASSGTGGNQPQHF
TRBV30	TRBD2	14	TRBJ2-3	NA	TGTGCCTGGAGGCTAGCGGGGCCCACAGATACGCAGTATTTT	CAWRLAGPTDTQYF
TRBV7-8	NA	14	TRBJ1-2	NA	TGTGCCAGCAGCCCCTTCGGCAGGGATGTTGGCTACACCTTC	CASSPFGRDVGYTF
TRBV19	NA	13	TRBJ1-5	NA	TGTGCCAGTCGTGCCATCGGTGAGGGACCCCAGCATTTT	CASRAIGEGPQHF
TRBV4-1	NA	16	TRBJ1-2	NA	TGCGCCAGCAGCCAAGTGTCCAGGGATCGTAACTATGGCTACACCTTC	CASSQVSRDRNYGYTF
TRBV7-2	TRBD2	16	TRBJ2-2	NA	TGTGCCAGCAGCTCCTACTGGACTAGTAGCACCGGGGAGCTGTTTTTT	CASSSYWTSSTGELFF
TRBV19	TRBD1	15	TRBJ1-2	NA	TGTGCCAGTAGTGAGGGACAGCGCTTGGGGTATGGCTACACCTTC	CASSEGQRLGYGYTF
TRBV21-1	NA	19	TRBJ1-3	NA	TGTGCCAGCAGCTCCCACCCGGGGCTGGGGGCGACGGCCCGGGACACCATATATTTT	CASSSHPGLGATARDTIYF
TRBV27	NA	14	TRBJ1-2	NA	TGTGCCAGCAGTTTTGGGCCAGGGAACTATGGCTACACCTTC	CASSFGPGNYGYTF
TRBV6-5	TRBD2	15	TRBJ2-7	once	TGTGCCAGCAGGCACCGACTAGCGGGGAGGAACGAGCAGTACTTC	CASRHRLAGRNEQYF
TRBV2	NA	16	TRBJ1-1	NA	TGTGCCAGCAGCGGTCACAGGGCTTCAGGGAACACTGAAGCTTTCTTT	CASSGHRASGNTEAFF
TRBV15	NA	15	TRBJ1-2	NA	TGTGCCACCAGCAGGCGGGGCAGATCTAACTATGGCTACACCTTC	CATSRRGRSNYGYTF
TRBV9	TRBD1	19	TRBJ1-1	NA	TGTGCCAGCAGCGTAGCCCTTACAACAGGGGGCGGTTTCTACACTGAAGCTTTCTTT	CASSVALTTGGGFYTEAFF